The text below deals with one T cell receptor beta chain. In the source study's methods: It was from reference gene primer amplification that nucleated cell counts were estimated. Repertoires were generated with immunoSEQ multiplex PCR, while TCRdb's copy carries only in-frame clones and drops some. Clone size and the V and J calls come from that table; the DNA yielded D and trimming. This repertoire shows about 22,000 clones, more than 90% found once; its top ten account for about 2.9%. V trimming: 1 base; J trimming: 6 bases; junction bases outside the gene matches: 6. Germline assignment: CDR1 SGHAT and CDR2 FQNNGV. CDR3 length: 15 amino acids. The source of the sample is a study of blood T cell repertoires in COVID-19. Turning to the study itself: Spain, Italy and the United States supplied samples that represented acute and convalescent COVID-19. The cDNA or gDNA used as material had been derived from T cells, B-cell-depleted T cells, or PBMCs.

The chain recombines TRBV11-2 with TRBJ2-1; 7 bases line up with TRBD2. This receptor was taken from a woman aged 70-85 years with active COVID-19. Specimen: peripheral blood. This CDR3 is CASSLGGRESNEQFF. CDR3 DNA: TGTGCCAGCAGCTTAGGAGGGCGGGAGTCCAATGAGCAGTTCTTC.